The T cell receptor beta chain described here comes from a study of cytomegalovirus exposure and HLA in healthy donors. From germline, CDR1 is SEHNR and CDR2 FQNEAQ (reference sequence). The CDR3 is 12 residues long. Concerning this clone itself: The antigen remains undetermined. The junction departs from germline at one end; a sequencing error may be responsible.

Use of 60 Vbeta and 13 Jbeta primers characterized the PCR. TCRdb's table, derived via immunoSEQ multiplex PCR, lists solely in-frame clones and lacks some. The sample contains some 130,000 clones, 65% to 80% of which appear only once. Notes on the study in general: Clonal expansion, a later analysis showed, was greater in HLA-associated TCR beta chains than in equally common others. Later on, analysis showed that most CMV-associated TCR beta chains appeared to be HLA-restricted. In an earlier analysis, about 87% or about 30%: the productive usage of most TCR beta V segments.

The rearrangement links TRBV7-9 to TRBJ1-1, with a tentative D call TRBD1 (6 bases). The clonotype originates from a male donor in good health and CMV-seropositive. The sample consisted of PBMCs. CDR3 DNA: TGTTCCAGCAGTCGAAGACAGGATGAAGCTTTCTTT. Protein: CSSSRRQDEAFF.